One and the same sample provided the 21 T cell receptor beta chains below, sequenced in a study of T cells expressing NK-cell markers. No DNA is given; TCRdb re-called the 5' RACE reads and lists each CDR3 protein once. The table lists 550,000 or so distinct CDR3 sequences. What was sequenced was blood T cells: a sorted CD56 or NKG2C T cell subset, CD4+ or CD8+ T cells, or bulk PBMC T cells (not recorded which). All receptors come from a man aged 18 to 29 in good health.

The CDR3 region is CASSYYRGLTDTQYF. The chain employs TRBV27 and TRBJ2-3; TCRdb calls TRBD1, which cannot be checked without DNA. The CDR3 runs to 15 residues. Per the germline V gene, CDR1 is MNHEY and CDR2 is SMNVEV (reference sequence).

V usage is TRBV29-1 and J usage is TRBJ2-3. This CDR3 comprises 14 residues. Germline CDR1 is SQVTM and CDR2 is ANQGSEA. CDR3 region: CSVETRTEGDTQYF.

The V call is TRBV14, the J call TRBJ2-1; the D call from TCRdb, TRBD2, cannot be confirmed without DNA. Germline V gives CDR1 SGHDN, CDR2 FVKESK. This CDR3 is 14 amino acids long. CDR3 loop: CASSRGLGRHEQFF.

This sequence joins TRBV7-2 and TRBJ1-3. The CDR3 extends over 16 amino acids. Germline loops: CDR1 SGHTA, CDR2 FQGNSA. This CDR3 is CASSLLQSSTGNTIYF.

V gene TRBV20-1 combines with J gene TRBJ2-3; the TCRdb D gene call, TRBD1, has no DNA to confirm it. Germline V gives CDR1 DFQATT, CDR2 SNEGSKA (reference sequence). This CDR3 is 15 amino acids long. This CDR3 reads CSASPSGRGVDTQYF.

The V call is TRBV9, the J call TRBJ2-7; TCRdb lists TRBD2, though no DNA is available to test this call. This CDR3 has 14 residues. Germline CDR1 SGDLS, CDR2 YYNGEE. CDR3 sequence reads: CASSATGTAGEQYF.

V is TRBV9 and J is TRBJ1-2. The CDR3 has 14 residues. Per the germline V gene, CDR1 is SGDLS and CDR2 is YYNGEE. The CDR3 sequence is CASSVGRGSHGYTF.

The J gene is TRBJ2-7, the V gene TRBV7-9; the D gene TCRdb calls, TRBD1, cannot be checked with no DNA. The CDR3 consists of 15 residues. Per the germline V gene, CDR1 is SEHNR and CDR2 is FQNEAQ (reference sequence). CDR3 region: CASSFRSGPLYEQYF.

The V and J genes are TRBV6-1 and TRBJ2-4; no DNA is available, so the TRBD1 call from TCRdb remains unchecked. The germline V gene encodes CDR1 MNHNS and CDR2 SASEGT. The length of the CDR3 is 14 residues. This CDR3 reads CASRPQGRENIQYF.

V is TRBV20-1 and J is TRBJ1-1; the D call of TRBD1 rests on TCRdb alone, since no DNA is present to check it. CDR3 length: 15 amino acids. Looked up from germline, CDR1 is DFQATT and CDR2 is SNEGSKA (reference sequence). CDR3 sequence reads: CSTVRTGPPYTEAFF.

The chain joins TRBV12-3 or TRBV12-4 to TRBJ2-5. The CDR3 has 13 residues. This chain's CDR3 is CASSLAGVETQYF.

The gene calls are TRBV7-8 and TRBJ1-4; lacking DNA, the TRBD1 call made by TCRdb goes unchecked. This CDR3 spans 17 amino acids. The germline gives CDR1 SGHVS, CDR2 FQNEAQ. The CDR3 region is CASSLQRNRGRNEKLFF.

J is TRBJ2-1 and V is TRBV10-3; without DNA, the TCRdb call of TRBD1 cannot be checked. Germline loops: CDR1 ENHRY, CDR2 SYGVKD. The CDR3 is made up of 15 amino acids. This CDR3 reads CAIRGNGGHGDEQFF.

The chain combines TRBV7-6 with TRBJ2-5; TCRdb's D gene call, TRBD1, goes unchecked for lack of DNA. Germline lookup yields CDR1 SGHVS and CDR2 FNYEAQ. The CDR3 runs 17 residues. CDR3 residues: CASSPPKWQGAKETQYF.

The chain employs TRBV28 and TRBJ2-3. This CDR3 contains 14 residues. Germline V CDR1 and CDR2: MDHEN, SYDVKM. The CDR3 is CASSLTNSADTQYF.

The chain links TRBV3-1 to TRBJ2-1; TCRdb gives TRBD1 as the D gene, but with no DNA this cannot be confirmed. This CDR3 is built from 16 residues. Germline values: CDR1 LGHDT, CDR2 YNNKEL (reference sequence). CDR3 protein: CASSQVGTGLLNEQFF.

The chain is built from TRBV11-2 and TRBJ2-1; without DNA, the TCRdb call of TRBD1 cannot be checked. The CDR3 covers 12 residues. The V gene's germline CDR1 is SGHAT and CDR2 FQNNGV. CDR3 sequence reads: CASSSTVDEQFF.

J is TRBJ2-3 and V is TRBV20-1; the TCRdb D gene call, TRBD2, has no DNA to confirm it. Germline loops: CDR1 DFQATT, CDR2 SNEGSKA (reference sequence). The CDR3 totals 17 residues. The CDR3 sequence is CSLDAASGRPRSDTQYF.

The chain employs TRBV7-9 and TRBJ2-2; absent DNA, TCRdb's TRBD1 call cannot be checked. This CDR3 has 15 amino acids. From germline, CDR1 is SEHNR and CDR2 FQNEAQ (reference sequence). The CDR3: CASQVGGALAGELFF.

The chain links TRBV7-7 to TRBJ2-6; TCRdb's assignment of TRBD2 cannot be checked, as there is no DNA. Germline CDR1 and CDR2: SSHAT and FNYEAQ (reference sequence). The CDR3 extends over 17 amino acids. CDR3 amino acids: CASSPRIGSSGANVLTF.

The chain links TRBV5-1 to TRBJ2-7. The CDR3 is 14 amino acids. The germline gives CDR1 SGHRS, CDR2 YFSETQ. CDR3 region: CASSQTGSAYEQYF.